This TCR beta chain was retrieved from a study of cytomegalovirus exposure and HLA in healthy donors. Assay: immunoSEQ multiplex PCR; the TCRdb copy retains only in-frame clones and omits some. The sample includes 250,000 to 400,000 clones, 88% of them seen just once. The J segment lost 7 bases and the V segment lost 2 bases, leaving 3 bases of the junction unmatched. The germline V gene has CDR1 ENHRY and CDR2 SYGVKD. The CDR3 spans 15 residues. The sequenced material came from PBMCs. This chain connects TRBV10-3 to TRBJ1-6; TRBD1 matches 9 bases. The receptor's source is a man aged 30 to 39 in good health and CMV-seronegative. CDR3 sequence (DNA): TGTGCCATCAGTGAGACAGGGGGCAGGAATTCACCCCTCCACTTT. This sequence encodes CAISETGGRNSPLHF.